This T cell receptor (beta chain) appears in the sequencing data of a study of beta chain features in type 1 diabetes. General study results and limits: Moderate yet significant TCRB CDR3 shortening was seen in Type 1 diabetes patients in all four CD4+ subsets. An over-representation of cells with high TCR expression could result from cDNA sequencing. The study found that naive, central memory and Treg TCRB repertoires appeared more similar in patients than in healthy donors.

The CDR3 runs to 14 residues. The germline gives CDR1 KGHSH, CDR2 LQKENI. Trimming left V 1 base short and J 5 bases short, with 11 bases between. The study reverse transcribed the entire isolated RNA, so it sequenced expressed TCRB transcripts. Libraries were prepared by immunoSEQ multiplex PCR; TCRdb keeps only in-frame clonotypes and omits some of them. This sample has under 350,000 clones, with 13% to 15% found just once. Stem cell-like memory, regulatory, central memory and naive CD4+ cells were sorted via CD45RO/CCR7/CD25/CD127/CD95/CD27. In its sample, this clone was seen a few times. Its target is not known.

The chain couples TRBV18 to TRBJ2-5; TRBD2 might be the D (5 bases). This TCR was sampled from a man aged 25-45 years with type 1 diabetes. The sequencing input was naive CD4+ T cells from blood. CDR3 amino acids: CASSPRGIGETQYF. Written as DNA, the CDR3 is TGTGCCAGCTCACCACGAGGGATTGGGGAGACCCAGTACTTC.